This TCR beta chain came from a study of cytomegalovirus exposure and HLA in healthy donors. Whole-study findings and limits: Overall, roughly 160 TCR beta chains were annotated as cytomegalovirus-associated. The finding came from a later analysis; first-cohort TCR clusters tended to co-occur in the 120 or so validation repertoires. Many donors shared some public TCRs, even though most TCR sequences were rare.

The V gene's germline CDR1 is MDHEN and CDR2 SYDVKM. This CDR3 region has 21 residues. The V and J ends lost 4 bases and 1 base respectively, with 29 bases between them. The assay was immunoSEQ multiplex PCR, and TCRdb's table has in-frame clones only and misses some. The data contain 35,000 to 50,000 clones, roughly 93% of them seen just once; the ten biggest clones take up roughly 2.1%. Notes on this clone: Its target is not known.

The chain combines TRBV28 with TRBJ1-5; D possibly corresponds to TRBD1 (6 bases). The TCR sequence derives from a woman aged 18-29 years in good health and CMV-seronegative. The specimen sequenced was PBMCs. CDR3 coding DNA: TGTGCCAGCAGTTCACCAAGGACCCGGGACAATATCGTTAGGAGCAATCAGCCCCAGCATTTT. Translating it yields CASSSPRTRDNIVRSNQPQHF.